What follows are 29 T cell receptor beta chains derived from one specimen sequenced in a study of blood T cell repertoires in COVID-19. Produced via immunoSEQ multiplex PCR; TCRdb's table is partial and in-frame only. The sample lists approximately 240,000 clones; around 80% were seen once. The sample taken for sequencing was peripheral blood. The receptor set was obtained from a woman at least 80 years old with active or convalescent COVID-19.

V and J are TRBV11-3 and TRBJ1-1; 12 positions agree with TRBD1. The V segment lost 5 bases and the J segment 1 base; nucleotides outside the gene matches: 14. The germline V gene has CDR1 SGHNT and CDR2 YENEEA. CDR3 size: 19 residues. This CDR3 is CASSLGTGGALTRNTEAFF. CDR3 nucleotide sequence: TGTGCCAGCAGCCTTGGGACAGGGGGCGCGTTAACTAGGAACACTGAAGCTTTCTTT.

This chain joins TRBV11-3 and TRBJ2-1, with TRBD2 identical over 14 bases. The germline gives CDR1 SGHNT, CDR2 YENEEA. The CDR3 is 16 residues long. The ends lost 5 bases at V and 9 bases at J; junction bases unmatched: 9. In DNA form, the CDR3 reads TGTGCCAGCAGCCTGCGACTAGCGGGAGGGCCGGTTGAGCAGTTCTTC. The encoded protein is CASSLRLAGGPVEQFF.

J is TRBJ2-3 and V is TRBV6-2 or TRBV6-3; D ambiguous. Germline assignment: CDR1 MNHEY and CDR2 SVGEGT. The CDR3 spans 13 residues. The V end lost 6 bases, the J end lost 1 base, and 8 bases lay between the germline ends. CDR3 loop: CASSLPGTDTQYF. In nucleotides, the CDR3 is TGTGCCAGCAGCCTCCCTGGCACAGATACGCAGTATTTT.

The chain employs TRBV7-2 and TRBJ2-1, with 7 bases that match TRBD1. The CDR3 sequence is 16 residues long. V was clipped by 5 bases and J by 1 base; unmatched bases: 8. Germline values: CDR1 SGHTA, CDR2 FQGNSA. The CDR3 loop is CASSGRQGGSYNEQFF. For the CDR3, the DNA is TGTGCCAGCAGCGGCCGACAGGGCGGGTCCTACAATGAGCAGTTCTTC.

This clone was detected a few times. This chain uses TRBV30 with TRBJ1-2; TRBD1 might be the D (5 bases). This CDR3 has 13 amino acids. V was shortened by 6 bases and J by 5 bases, with 16 bases between the two germline ends. Germline lookup yields CDR1 GTSNPN and CDR2 SVGIG (reference sequence). CDR3 residues: CACYPTGVYGYTF. The CDR3 DNA reads as TGTGCCTGCTATCCTACGGGGGTTTATGGCTACACCTTC.

This clone showed up just a few times. The V gene is TRBV27, the J gene TRBJ1-4, with 9 nucleotides matching TRBD1. The germline V gene encodes CDR1 MNHEY and CDR2 SMNVEV (reference sequence). CDR3 size: 15 residues. With V trimmed by 7 bases and J by 8 bases, 11 bases remained unmatched. The CDR3 sequence: CASKPRTGAVEKLFF. CDR3 in DNA: TGTGCCAGCAAACCAAGGACAGGGGCGGTAGAAAAACTGTTTTTT. Variable domain in full (rest from reference TRBV27 and TRBJ1-4): EAQVTQNPRYLITVTGKKLTVTCSQNMNHEYMSWYRQDPGLGLRQIYYSMNVEVTDKGDVPEGYKVSRKEKRNFPLILESPSPNQTSLYFCASKPRTGAVEKLFFGSGTQLSVL.

The V and J genes are TRBV27 and TRBJ2-7; D perhaps matches TRBD1 (6 bases). There are 15 residues in the CDR3. Germline-derived CDR1 and CDR2 are MNHEY and SMNVEV (reference sequence). Trimming took 6 bases from V and 2 from J, leaving 17 bases between them. CDR3 region: CASSFRDTKPYEQYF. CDR3 nucleotide sequence: TGTGCCAGCAGCTTCCGGGACACCAAGCCCTACGAGCAGTACTTC.

As regards this clone: This CDR3 is also generated by other DNA sequences in the sample. The CDR3 region is CASSLGGPAYNEQFF. The CDR3 DNA sequence: TGTGCCAGCAGCTTAGGGGGGCCGGCGTACAATGAGCAGTTCTTC. The rearrangement joins TRBV11-3 to TRBJ2-1; maybe TRBD1 (6 bases). Looked up from germline, CDR1 is SGHNT and CDR2 is YENEEA. This CDR3 spans 15 amino acids. Trimming removed 1 base from V and 4 bases from J, with 11 bases in between.

This rearrangement joins TRBV27 to TRBJ1-2; unclear D gene. This CDR3 has 13 amino acids. Between the trimmed V and J ends, which lost 6 bases and 5 bases, there was a span of 13 bases. Germline loops: CDR1 MNHEY, CDR2 SMNVEV (reference sequence). Written as DNA, the CDR3 is TGTGCCAGCAGGCGGGATTCATATTATGGCTACACCTTC. Residues: CASRRDSYYGYTF.

The table lists this clone with a few counts. This rearrangement joins TRBV2 to TRBJ2-7; tentatively, D is TRBD1 (7 bases). This CDR3 has 12 amino acids. Germline assignment: CDR1 SNHLY and CDR2 FYNNEI. Deletions cut 11 bases from V and 3 bases from J, with 14 bases between. The CDR3 here is CAGGTDSYEQYF. In DNA form, the CDR3 reads TGTGCCGGCGGGACAGATAGCTACGAGCAGTACTTC.

This clone was picked up one time. The chain links TRBV4-1 to TRBJ1-5; a weak D match, TRBD1 (6 bases). The CDR3 length is 16 residues. Per germline, CDR1 MGHRA and CDR2 YSYEKL. V was shortened by 2 bases and J by 6 bases, with 17 bases between the two germline ends. CDR3 sequence (DNA): TGCGCCAGCAGCCAATCATCTCCGGGGGGCATTCAGCCCCAGCATTTT. Encoded protein: CASSQSSPGGIQPQHF.

The rearrangement links TRBV7-2 to TRBJ1-2, with no clear D. V gave up 5 bases and J gave up 4 bases, with 14 bases separating them. The V gene's germline CDR1 is SGHTA and CDR2 FQGNSA. The CDR3 spans 14 residues. The chain's CDR3 is CASSPTTTGYGYTF. CDR3 coding DNA: TGTGCCAGCAGCCCAACCACGACGGGCTATGGCTACACCTTC.

The V and J genes are TRBV7-9 and TRBJ2-7; 9 nucleotides align to TRBD1. Germline CDR1 SEHNR, CDR2 FQNEAQ (reference sequence). CDR3 length equals 13 residues. V was clipped by 2 bases and J by 5 bases; unmatched bases: 1. The CDR3 nucleotides read TGTGCCAGCAGCTTATGGGACAGGGACGAGCAGTACTTC. Its protein product is CASSLWDRDEQYF.

The chain is built from TRBV5-5 and TRBJ2-7; 9 nucleotides align to TRBD1. Trimming cost V 0 bases and J 3 bases; bases outside gene matches: 4. This CDR3 is 15 amino acids long. Germline V gene lookup returns CDR1 SGHKS and CDR2 YYEKEE (reference sequence). This CDR3 is CASSLEGQGIYEQYF. The CDR3, as DNA: TGTGCCAGCAGCTTGGAGGGACAGGGAATCTACGAGCAGTACTTC.

V gene TRBV18 combines with J gene TRBJ1-2; tentative D call: TRBD1 (5 bases). CDR1 and CDR2 from the germline V gene are KGHSH and LQKENI. The length of the CDR3 is 12 residues. Trimming removed 4 bases from V and 7 bases from J, with 10 bases in between. The CDR3 sequence: CASSLHDSGYTF. As DNA, the CDR3 is TGTGCCAGCTCACTGCACGACAGTGGCTACACCTTC.

This rearrangement joins TRBV3-1 (or the pseudogene TRBV3-2) to TRBJ2-3; TRBD2 is a possible D gene (6 bases). Germline CDR1 reads LGHDT; CDR2 reads YNNKEL (reference sequence). The germline V and J ends were trimmed by 3 bases and 2 bases, with 12 bases remaining between them. CDR3 length: 15 residues. CDR3 sequence: CASSHPSEITDTQYF. CDR3 in DNA: TGTGCCAGCAGCCACCCTAGCGAGATCACAGATACGCAGTATTTT.

The chain recombines TRBV27 with TRBJ2-1; 9 bases agree with TRBD1. From germline, CDR1 is MNHEY and CDR2 SMNVEV (reference sequence). Trimming cost V 3 bases and J 5 bases; bases outside gene matches: 8. CDR3 length: 16 residues. The CDR3 reads CASSLYGTGLNNEQFF. In DNA, the CDR3 is TGTGCCAGCAGTTTGTACGGGACAGGGTTGAACAATGAGCAGTTCTTC.

The V gene is TRBV19, the J gene TRBJ2-1; TRBD2 agrees at 10 bases. The CDR3 contains 15 residues. Germline V gene data show CDR1 as LNHDA and CDR2 as SQIVND (reference sequence). V was clipped by 6 bases and J by 8 bases; unmatched bases: 10. DNA of the CDR3: TGTGCCAGTAGCCTAACGAGCGGGGGGGCCTATGAGCAGTTCTTC. Translated: CASSLTSGGAYEQFF.

V and J are TRBV28 and TRBJ2-7; 9 bases fit TRBD1. CDR3 length: 14 residues. J lost 3 bases, V lost 6 bases, and 6 bases had no gene match. Germline loops: CDR1 MDHEN, CDR2 SYDVKM. The CDR3 region has the DNA TGTGCCAGCAGATCACAGGGGGCGGGCTACGAGCAGTACTTC. It translates to CASRSQGAGYEQYF.

The J gene is TRBJ1-2, the V gene TRBV7-3; 10 positions match TRBD1. This CDR3 is 13 amino acids long. J lost 7 bases, V lost 4 bases, and 3 bases had no gene match. Germline CDR1 SGHTA, CDR2 FQGTGA. The CDR3 DNA is TGTGCCAGCAGCTCCCGGGACAGGGGTGGCTACACCTTC. Amino acid sequence: CASSSRDRGGYTF.

This clone came up once. CDR3 loop: CASSPNPATGSEQYF. CDR3 coding DNA: TGCGCCAGCAGCCCTAATCCGGCGACAGGGTCCGAGCAGTACTTC. V gene TRBV5-1 combines with J gene TRBJ2-7; 7 bases align to TRBD1. The length of the CDR3 is 15 residues. The V gene's germline CDR1 is SGHRS and CDR2 YFSETQ. V was clipped by 4 bases and J by 6 bases; unmatched bases: 13.

This clone appeared a single time. The V gene is TRBV6-5, the J gene TRBJ2-1; TRBD1 matches 8 bases. This CDR3 region has 14 residues. The germline gives CDR1 MNHEY, CDR2 SVGAGI. J lost 3 bases, V lost 10 bases, and 8 bases had no gene match. CDR3 sequence: CATMTGVSYNEQFF. The CDR3 DNA sequence: TGTGCCACCATGACAGGGGTAAGCTACAATGAGCAGTTCTTC.

In nucleotides, the CDR3 is TGTGCCAGCAGTAAGCAAGCTAACTATGGCTACACCTTC. Protein sequence: CASSKQANYGYTF. The chain links TRBV28 to TRBJ1-2; D remains unclear. Germline V gene data show CDR1 as MDHEN and CDR2 as SYDVKM. V lost 5 bases and J 0 bases, leaving 7 bases between the germline ends. This CDR3 comprises 13 residues.

The sample holds a few counts of this clone. The J gene is TRBJ2-3, the V gene TRBV11-3; no clear D gene. V was cut by 0 bases and J by 0 bases, with 7 bases left in between. The germline CDR1 and CDR2 sequences are SGHNT and YENEEA. The CDR3 has 15 residues. The CDR3 sequence: CASSLDESSTDTQYF. In nucleotides, the CDR3 is TGTGCCAGCAGCTTAGATGAGAGTAGCACAGATACGCAGTATTTT. The whole variable domain, remainder taken from reference TRBV11-3 and TRBJ2-3, is EAGVVQSPRYKIIEKKQPVAFWCNPISGHNTLYWYLQNLGQGPELLIRYENEEAVDDSQLPKDRFSAERLKGVDSTLKIQPAELGDSAVYLCASSLDESSTDTQYFGPGTRLTVL.

V usage is TRBV30 and J usage is TRBJ2-7, with 7 nucleotides matching TRBD1. CDR1 and CDR2 (germline): GTSNPN, SVGIG (reference sequence). This CDR3 region has 12 residues. Trimming removed 5 bases from V and 4 bases from J; junction bases left unmatched: 5. The CDR3 nucleotides read TGTGCCTGGGAGACGACAGGGTACGAGCAGTACTTC. Translated, it gives CAWETTGYEQYF. The full variable domain, rest sourced from reference TRBV30 and TRBJ2-7, is SQTIHQWPATLVQPVGSPLSLECTVEGTSNPNLYWYRQAAGRGLQLLFYSVGIGQISSEVPQNLSASRPQDRQFILSSKKLLLSDSGFYLCAWETTGYEQYFGPGTRLTVT.

The rearrangement joins TRBV7-9 to TRBJ2-7, with a possible D match to TRBD2 (7 bases). Germline V CDR1 and CDR2: SEHNR, FQNEAQ (reference sequence). Deletions cut 2 bases from V and 1 base from J, with 9 bases between. The CDR3 is made up of 14 amino acids. The CDR3 loop is CASSLRGASYEQYF. The DNA of the CDR3 is TGTGCCAGCAGCTTACGGGGGGCATCCTACGAGCAGTACTTC.

This clone was detected a few times. The chain joins TRBV18 to TRBJ1-2; no reliable D call. V was shortened by 2 bases and J by 0 bases, with 10 bases between the two germline ends. The CDR3 is 15 amino acids. Germline CDR1 and CDR2: KGHSH and LQKENI. CDR3 DNA sequence: TGTGCCAGCTCACCAATGGCCGATACTAACTATGGCTACACCTTC. Amino acids: CASSPMADTNYGYTF.

This clone was detected only a few times. The DNA of the CDR3 is TGTGCCAGTCCCGAGGGTAGCGGGTGGTACGAGCAGTACTTC. Amino acid sequence: CASPEGSGWYEQYF. The rearrangement uses TRBV4-2 and TRBJ2-7, with 7 positions matching TRBD2. J was trimmed by 4 bases and V by 9 bases; bases with no gene match: 12. Germline CDR1 is LGHNA and CDR2 is YNFKEQ. The CDR3 covers 14 residues.

The CDR3: CAWSSRVSADEQFF. As DNA, the CDR3 is TGTGCCTGGAGTTCGCGGGTCTCTGCCGATGAGCAGTTCTTC. This chain connects TRBV30 to TRBJ2-1; a possible D gene is TRBD2 (5 bases). The CDR3 spans 14 residues. From germline, CDR1 is GTSNPN and CDR2 SVGIG (reference sequence). The V and J ends lost 2 bases and 8 bases respectively, with 16 bases between them. Full variable domain (missing parts from reference TRBV30 and TRBJ2-1): SQTIHQWPATLVQPVGSPLSLECTVEGTSNPNLYWYRQAAGRGLQLLFYSVGIGQISSEVPQNLSASRPQDRQFILSSKKLLLSDSGFYLCAWSSRVSADEQFFGPGTRLTVL.